This T cell receptor (beta chain) emerged from a study of blood T cell repertoires in COVID-19. This CDR3 is built from 16 residues. The junction had 4 bases not matched to a gene; V was cut back by 0 bases and J by 4 bases. CDR1 and CDR2 (germline): SGDLS, YYNGEE. As handled by the study authors: Reference gene primer amplification in the assay estimated nucleated cell counts. TCRdb's table, derived via immunoSEQ multiplex PCR, lists solely in-frame clones and lacks some. Clonal size and the V and J genes are those of that table, whereas D and trimming came from the DNA. This table has roughly 100,000 clones, about 90% appearing once.

This TCR was recovered from a woman in her 50s with COVID-19, enrolled during active disease. The sequenced material came from peripheral blood. The chain is built from TRBV9 and TRBJ2-1; 10 nucleotides align to TRBD2. The CDR3: CASSVDASGGYNEQFF. Written as DNA, the CDR3 is TGTGCCAGCAGCGTAGATGCTAGCGGGGGATACAATGAGCAGTTCTTC.